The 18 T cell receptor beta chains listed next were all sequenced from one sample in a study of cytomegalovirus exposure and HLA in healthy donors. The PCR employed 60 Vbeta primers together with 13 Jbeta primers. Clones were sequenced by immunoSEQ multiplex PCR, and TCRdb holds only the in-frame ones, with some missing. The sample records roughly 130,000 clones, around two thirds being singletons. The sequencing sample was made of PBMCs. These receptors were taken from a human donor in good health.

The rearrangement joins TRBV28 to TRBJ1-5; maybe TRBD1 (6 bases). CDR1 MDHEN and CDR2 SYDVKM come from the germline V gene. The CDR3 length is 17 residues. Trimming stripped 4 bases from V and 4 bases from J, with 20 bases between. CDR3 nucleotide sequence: TGTGCCAGCAGTTCGCCCTTGGGGGGGGCCCGAAATCAGCCCCAGCATTTT. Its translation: CASSSPLGGARNQPQHF.

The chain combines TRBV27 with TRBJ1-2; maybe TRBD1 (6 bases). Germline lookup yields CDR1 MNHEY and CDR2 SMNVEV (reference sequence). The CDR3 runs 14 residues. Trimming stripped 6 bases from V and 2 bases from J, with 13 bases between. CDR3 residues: CASRVGGPNYGYTF. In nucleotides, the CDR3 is TGTGCCAGCAGGGTAGGGGGTCCCAACTATGGCTACACCTTC.

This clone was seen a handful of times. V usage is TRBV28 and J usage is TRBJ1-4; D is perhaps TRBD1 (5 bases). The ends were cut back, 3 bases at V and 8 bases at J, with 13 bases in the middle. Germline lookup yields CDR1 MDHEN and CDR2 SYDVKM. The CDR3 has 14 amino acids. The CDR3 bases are TGTGCCAGCAGTTTTCGCGGGGGAGGCGAAAAACTGTTTTTT. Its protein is CASSFRGGGEKLFF.

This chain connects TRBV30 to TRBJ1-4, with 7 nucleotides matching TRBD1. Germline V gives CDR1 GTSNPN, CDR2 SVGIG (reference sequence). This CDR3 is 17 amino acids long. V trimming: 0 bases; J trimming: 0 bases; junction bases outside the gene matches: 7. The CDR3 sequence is CAWSVGGTVATNEKLFF. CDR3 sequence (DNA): TGTGCCTGGAGTGTTGGAGGGACAGTCGCAACTAATGAAAAACTGTTTTTT.

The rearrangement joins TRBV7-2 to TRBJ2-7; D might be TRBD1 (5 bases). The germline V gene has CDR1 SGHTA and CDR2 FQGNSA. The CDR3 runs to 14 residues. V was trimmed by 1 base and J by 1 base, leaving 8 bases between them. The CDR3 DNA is TGTGCCAGCAGCTTAGACAGGCGTTCCTACGAGCAGTACTTC. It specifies CASSLDRRSYEQYF.

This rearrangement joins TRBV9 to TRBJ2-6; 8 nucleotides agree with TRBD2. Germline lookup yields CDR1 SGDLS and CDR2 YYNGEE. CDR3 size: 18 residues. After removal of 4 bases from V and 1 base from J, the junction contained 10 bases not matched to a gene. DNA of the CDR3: TGTGCCAGCAGCCCCCGGGAGGGCATACGGTCTGGGGCCAACGTCCTGACTTTC. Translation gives CASSPREGIRSGANVLTF. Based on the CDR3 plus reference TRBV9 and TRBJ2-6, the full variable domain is DSGVTQTPKHLITATGQRVTLRCSPRSGDLSVYWYQQSLDQGLQFLIQYYNGEERAKGNILERFSAQQFPDLHSELNLSSLELGDSALYFCASSPREGIRSGANVLTFGAGSRLTVL.

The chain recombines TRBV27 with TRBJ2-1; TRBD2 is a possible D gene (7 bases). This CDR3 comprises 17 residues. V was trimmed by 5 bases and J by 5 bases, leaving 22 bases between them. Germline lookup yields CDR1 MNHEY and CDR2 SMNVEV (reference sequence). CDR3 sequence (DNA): TGTGCCAGCAGTCCAGGGGCCGGGGAGGGCGGCGACAATGAGCAGTTCTTC. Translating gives CASSPGAGEGGDNEQFF.

Here the CDR3 DNA reads TGCGCCAGCAGCCAAGATAACAGGGGAATAGGTGTCGAGCAGTACTTC. This gives the protein CASSQDNRGIGVEQYF. V is TRBV4-3 and J is TRBJ2-7, with 7 bases that match TRBD1. The CDR3 has 16 amino acids. The ends lost 0 bases at V and 6 bases at J; junction bases unmatched: 11. CDR1 is LGHNA and CDR2 is YSLEER in the germline V gene.

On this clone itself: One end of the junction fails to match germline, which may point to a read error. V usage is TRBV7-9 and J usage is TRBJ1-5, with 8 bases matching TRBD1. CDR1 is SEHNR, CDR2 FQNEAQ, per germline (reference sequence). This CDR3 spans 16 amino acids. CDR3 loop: CSSSLAGGPGNQPQHF. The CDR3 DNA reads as TGTTCCAGCAGCTTAGCAGGGGGCCCGGGCAATCAGCCCCAGCATTTT.

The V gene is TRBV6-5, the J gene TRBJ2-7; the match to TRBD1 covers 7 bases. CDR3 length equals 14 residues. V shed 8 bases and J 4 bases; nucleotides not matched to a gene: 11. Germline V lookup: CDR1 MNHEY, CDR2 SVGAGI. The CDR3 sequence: CASAPPTGPYEQYF. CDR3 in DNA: TGTGCCAGCGCCCCTCCGACAGGGCCATACGAGCAGTACTTC.

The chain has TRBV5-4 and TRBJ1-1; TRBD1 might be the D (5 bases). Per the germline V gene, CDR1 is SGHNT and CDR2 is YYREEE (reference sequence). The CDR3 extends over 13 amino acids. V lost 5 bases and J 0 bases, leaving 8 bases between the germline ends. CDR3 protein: CASRTELNTEAFF. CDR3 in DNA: TGTGCCAGCAGGACAGAACTGAACACTGAAGCTTTCTTT. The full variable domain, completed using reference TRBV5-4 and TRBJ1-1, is ETGVTQSPTHLIKTRGQQVTLRCSSQSGHNTVSWYQQALGQGPQFIFQYYREEENGRGNFPPRFSGLQFPNYSSELNVNALELDDSALYLCASRTELNTEAFFGQGTRLTVV.

DNA of the CDR3: TGTGCCAGCTCACCAGGACAGGGCTATGGCTACACCTTC. Translated: CASSPGQGYGYTF. This chain uses TRBV18 with TRBJ1-2; 8 bases match TRBD1. The CDR3 covers 13 residues. Germline V CDR1 and CDR2: KGHSH, LQKENI. V lost 2 bases, J lost 4 bases, and 0 bases stayed unmatched. Looking up the rest from reference TRBV18 and TRBJ1-2 gives the full variable domain: NAGVMQNPRHLVRRRGQEARLRCSPMKGHSHVYWYRQLPEEGLKFMVYLQKENIIDESGMPKERFSAEFPKEGPSILRIQQVVRGDSAAYFCASSPGQGYGYTFGSGTRLTVV.

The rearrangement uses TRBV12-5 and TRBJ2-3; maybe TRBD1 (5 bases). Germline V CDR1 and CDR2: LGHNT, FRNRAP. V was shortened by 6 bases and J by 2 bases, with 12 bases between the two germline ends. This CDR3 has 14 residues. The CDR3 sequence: CASGPTAPTDTQYF. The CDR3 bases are TGTGCTAGTGGCCCGACAGCACCCACAGATACGCAGTATTTT.

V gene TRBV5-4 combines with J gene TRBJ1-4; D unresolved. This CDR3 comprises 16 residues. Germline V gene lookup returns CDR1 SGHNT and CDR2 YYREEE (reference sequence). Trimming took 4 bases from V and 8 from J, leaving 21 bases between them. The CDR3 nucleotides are TGTGCCAGCAGCCGCGACCCTCGGGGAAGAGGGGAAAAACTGTTTTTT. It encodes CASSRDPRGRGEKLFF.

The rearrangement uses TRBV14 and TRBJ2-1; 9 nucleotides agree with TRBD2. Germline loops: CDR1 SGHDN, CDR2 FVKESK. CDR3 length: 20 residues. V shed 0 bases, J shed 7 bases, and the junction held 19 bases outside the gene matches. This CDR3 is CASSQDTLAGLGISTNEQFF. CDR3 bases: TGTGCCAGCAGCCAAGATACTCTAGCGGGACTGGGTATTTCTACAAATGAGCAGTTCTTC.

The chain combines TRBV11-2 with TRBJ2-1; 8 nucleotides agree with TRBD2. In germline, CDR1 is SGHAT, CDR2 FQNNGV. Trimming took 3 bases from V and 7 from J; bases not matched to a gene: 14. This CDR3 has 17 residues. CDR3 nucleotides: TGTGCCAGCAGCTTTAGCGGGGCCCTTAGATGGTCAAATGAGCAGTTCTTC. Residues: CASSFSGALRWSNEQFF.

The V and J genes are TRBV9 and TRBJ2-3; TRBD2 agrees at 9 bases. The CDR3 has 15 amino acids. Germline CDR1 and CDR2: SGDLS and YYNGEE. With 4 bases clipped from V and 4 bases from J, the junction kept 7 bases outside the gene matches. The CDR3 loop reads CASSLSGSVADTQYF. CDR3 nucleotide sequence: TGTGCCAGCAGCCTTAGCGGGAGCGTGGCAGATACGCAGTATTTT.

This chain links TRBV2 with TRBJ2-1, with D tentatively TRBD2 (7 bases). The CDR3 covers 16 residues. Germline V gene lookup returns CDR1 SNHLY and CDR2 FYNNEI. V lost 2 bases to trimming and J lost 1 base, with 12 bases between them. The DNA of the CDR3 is TGTGCCAGCAGTGAACTCGGGGGGCCTTCCTACAATGAGCAGTTCTTC. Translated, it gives CASSELGGPSYNEQFF.